This entry features one T cell receptor beta chain sequence. The table came from immunoSEQ multiplex PCR; TCRdb's copy has only in-frame clones and leaves some out. The data contain under 300,000 clones, 90% to 95% of them singletons. The data originate from a study of T cell responses to AZD1222 COVID-19 vaccine. This CDR3 comprises 15 residues. Germline-derived CDR1 and CDR2 are MNHEY and SVGAGI. Trimming removed 5 bases from V and 2 bases from J; junction bases left unmatched: 7. The sample in question was peripheral blood, obtained on day 0 of AZD1222 vaccination. The rearrangement links TRBV6-5 to TRBJ1-1; 8 bases match TRBD1. This clonotype was obtained from an adult in good health. The CDR3 DNA follows: TGTGCCAGCAGTAGTACAGGGGGTTCCAACACTGAAGCTTTCTTT. Translated, it gives CASSSTGGSNTEAFF.